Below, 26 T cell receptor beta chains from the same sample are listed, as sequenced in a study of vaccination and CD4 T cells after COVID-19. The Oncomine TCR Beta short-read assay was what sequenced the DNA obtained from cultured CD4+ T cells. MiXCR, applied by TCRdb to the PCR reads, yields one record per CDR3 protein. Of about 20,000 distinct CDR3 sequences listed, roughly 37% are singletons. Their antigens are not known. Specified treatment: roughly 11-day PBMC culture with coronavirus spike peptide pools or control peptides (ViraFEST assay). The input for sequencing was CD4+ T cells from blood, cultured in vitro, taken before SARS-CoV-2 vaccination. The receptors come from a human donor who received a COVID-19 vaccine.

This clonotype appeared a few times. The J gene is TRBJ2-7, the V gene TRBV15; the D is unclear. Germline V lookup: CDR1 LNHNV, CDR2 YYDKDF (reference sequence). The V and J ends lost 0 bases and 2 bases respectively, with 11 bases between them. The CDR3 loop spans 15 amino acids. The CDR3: CATSRDLIETYEQYF. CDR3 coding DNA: TGTGCCACCAGCAGAGATCTTATAGAAACCTACGAGCAGTACTTC.

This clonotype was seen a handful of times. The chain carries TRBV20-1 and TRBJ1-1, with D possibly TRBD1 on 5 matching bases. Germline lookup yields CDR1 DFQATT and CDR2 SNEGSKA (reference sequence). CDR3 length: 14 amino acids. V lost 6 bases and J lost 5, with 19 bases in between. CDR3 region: CSASPGRAGTEAFF. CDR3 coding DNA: TGCAGTGCATCACCCGGCAGGGCAGGGACTGAAGCTTTCTTT.

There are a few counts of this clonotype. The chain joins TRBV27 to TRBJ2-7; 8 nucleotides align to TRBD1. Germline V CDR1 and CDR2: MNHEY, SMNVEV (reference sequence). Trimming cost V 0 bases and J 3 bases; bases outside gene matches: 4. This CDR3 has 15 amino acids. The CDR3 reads CASSLSAGQGYEQYF. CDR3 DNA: TGTGCCAGCAGTTTATCAGCTGGACAGGGCTACGAGCAGTACTTC.

The DNA for the CDR3 is TGTGCCAGCAGCCGGACGGGTGCTCTCTATGGCTACACCTTC. Translating it yields CASSRTGALYGYTF. The chain employs TRBV4-2 and TRBJ1-2; D is unresolved. The CDR3 extends over 14 amino acids. Germline V lookup: CDR1 LGHNA, CDR2 YNFKEQ. The V end was cut by 4 bases, the J end by 4 bases, with 13 bases between.

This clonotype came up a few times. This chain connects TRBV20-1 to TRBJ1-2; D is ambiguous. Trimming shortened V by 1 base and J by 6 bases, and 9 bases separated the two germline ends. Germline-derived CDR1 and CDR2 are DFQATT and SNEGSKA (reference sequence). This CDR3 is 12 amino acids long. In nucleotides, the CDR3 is TGCAGTGCTAGAGGGTGGCAGAATGGCTACACCTTC. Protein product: CSARGWQNGYTF.

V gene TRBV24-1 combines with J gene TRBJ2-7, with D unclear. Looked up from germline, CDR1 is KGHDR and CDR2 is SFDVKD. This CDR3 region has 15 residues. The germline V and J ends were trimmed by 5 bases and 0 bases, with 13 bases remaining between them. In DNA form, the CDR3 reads TGTGCCACCAGTGGGGATGATCCAAGCTCCTACGAGCAGTACTTC. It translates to CATSGDDPSSYEQYF.

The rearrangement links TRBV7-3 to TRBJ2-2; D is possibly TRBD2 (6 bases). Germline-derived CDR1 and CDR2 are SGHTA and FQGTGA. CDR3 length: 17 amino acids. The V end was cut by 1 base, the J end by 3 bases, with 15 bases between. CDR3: CASSLSSWRGDTGELFF. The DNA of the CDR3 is TGTGCCAGCAGCTTAAGTTCTTGGCGGGGCGACACCGGGGAGCTGTTTTTT.

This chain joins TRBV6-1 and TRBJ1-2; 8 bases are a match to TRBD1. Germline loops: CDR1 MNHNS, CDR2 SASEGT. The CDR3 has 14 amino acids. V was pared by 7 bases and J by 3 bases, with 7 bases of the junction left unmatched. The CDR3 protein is CASTLGTGHYGYTF. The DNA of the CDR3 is TGTGCCAGCACCCTAGGGACAGGCCACTATGGCTACACCTTC.

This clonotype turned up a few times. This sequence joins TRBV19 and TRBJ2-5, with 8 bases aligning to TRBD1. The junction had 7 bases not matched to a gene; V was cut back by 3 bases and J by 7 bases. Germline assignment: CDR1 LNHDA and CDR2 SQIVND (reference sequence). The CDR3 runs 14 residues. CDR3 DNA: TGTGCCAGTAGTATTGATCCAGGGGGCGGGACCCAGTACTTC. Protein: CASSIDPGGGTQYF.

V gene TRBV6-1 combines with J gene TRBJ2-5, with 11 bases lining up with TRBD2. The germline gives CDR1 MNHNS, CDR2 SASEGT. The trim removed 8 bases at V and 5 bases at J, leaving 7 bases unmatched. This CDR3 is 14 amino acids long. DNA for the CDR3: TGTGCCAGCTTAAAGACTAGCGGGGATGAGACCCAGTACTTC. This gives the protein CASLKTSGDETQYF.

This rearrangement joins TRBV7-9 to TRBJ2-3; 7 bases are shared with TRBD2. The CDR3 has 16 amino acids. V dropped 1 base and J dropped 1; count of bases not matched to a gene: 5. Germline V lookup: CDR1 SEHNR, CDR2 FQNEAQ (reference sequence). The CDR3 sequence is CASSLGSGRGTDTQYF. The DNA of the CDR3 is TGTGCCAGCAGCTTAGGCTCAGGGAGGGGCACAGATACGCAGTATTTT.

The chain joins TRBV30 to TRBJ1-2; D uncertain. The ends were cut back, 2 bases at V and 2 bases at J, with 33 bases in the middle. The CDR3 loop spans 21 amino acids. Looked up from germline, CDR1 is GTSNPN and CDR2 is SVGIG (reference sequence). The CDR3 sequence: CAWSRLITDYTRWRRNYGYTF. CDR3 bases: TGTGCCTGGAGTAGGCTTATAACGGATTATACCCGATGGAGGAGAAACTATGGCTACACCTTC.

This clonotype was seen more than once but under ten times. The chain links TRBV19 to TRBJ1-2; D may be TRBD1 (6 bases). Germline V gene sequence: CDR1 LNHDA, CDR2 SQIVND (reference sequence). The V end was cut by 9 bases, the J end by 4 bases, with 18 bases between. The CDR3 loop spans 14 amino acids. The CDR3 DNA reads TGTGCCAGCCAGTTGACAGGCCCATCCTATGGCTACACCTTC. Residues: CASQLTGPSYGYTF. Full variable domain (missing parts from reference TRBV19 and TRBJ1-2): DGGITQSPKYLFRKEGQNVTLSCEQNLNHDAMYWYRQDPGQGLRLIYYSQIVNDFQKGDIAEGYSVSREKKESFPLTVTSAQKNPTAFYLCASQLTGPSYGYTFGSGTRLTVV.

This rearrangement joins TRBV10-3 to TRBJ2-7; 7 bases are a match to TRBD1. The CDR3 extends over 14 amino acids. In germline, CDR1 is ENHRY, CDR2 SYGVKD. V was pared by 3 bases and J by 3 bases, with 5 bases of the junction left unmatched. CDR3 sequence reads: CAISDGRGNYEQYF. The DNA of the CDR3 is TGTGCCATCAGTGATGGCAGGGGGAACTACGAGCAGTACTTC.

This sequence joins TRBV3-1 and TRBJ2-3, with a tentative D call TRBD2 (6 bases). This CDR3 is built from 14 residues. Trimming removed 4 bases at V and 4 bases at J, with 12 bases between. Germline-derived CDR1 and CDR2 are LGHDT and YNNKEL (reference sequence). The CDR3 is CASSLGTFPDTQYF. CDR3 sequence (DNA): TGTGCCAGCAGCCTTGGGACTTTCCCAGATACGCAGTATTTT.

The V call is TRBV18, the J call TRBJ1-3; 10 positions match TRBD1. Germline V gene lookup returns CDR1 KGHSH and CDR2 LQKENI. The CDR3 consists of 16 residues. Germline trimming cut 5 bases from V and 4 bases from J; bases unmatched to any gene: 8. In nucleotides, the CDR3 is TGTGCCAGCTCAACCGGGACAGGGGCCGAGGGAAACACCATATATTTT. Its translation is CASSTGTGAEGNTIYF.

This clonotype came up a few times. The CDR3 sequence is CSARPVRSGNTIYF. In DNA form, the CDR3 reads TGCAGTGCTAGACCGGTTCGCTCTGGAAACACCATATATTTT. The chain employs TRBV20-1 and TRBJ1-3, with D unclear. Germline CDR1 reads DFQATT; CDR2 reads SNEGSKA (reference sequence). V was clipped by 2 bases and J by 0 bases, with 8 bases between them. The CDR3 loop spans 14 amino acids.

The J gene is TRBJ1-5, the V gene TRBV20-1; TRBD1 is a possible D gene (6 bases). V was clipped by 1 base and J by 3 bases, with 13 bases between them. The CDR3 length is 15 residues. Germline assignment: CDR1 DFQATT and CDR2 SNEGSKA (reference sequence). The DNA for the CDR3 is TGCAGTGCTAGAGCGGGGGGGGGCGTCAATCAGCCCCAGCATTTT. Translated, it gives CSARAGGGVNQPQHF.

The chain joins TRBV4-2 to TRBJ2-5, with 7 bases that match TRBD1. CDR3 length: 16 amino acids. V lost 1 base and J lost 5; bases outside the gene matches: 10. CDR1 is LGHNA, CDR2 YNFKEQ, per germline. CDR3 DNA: TGTGCCAGCAGCCAAGGAGGACAGGTTACGAAGGAGACCCAGTACTTC. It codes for CASSQGGQVTKETQYF.

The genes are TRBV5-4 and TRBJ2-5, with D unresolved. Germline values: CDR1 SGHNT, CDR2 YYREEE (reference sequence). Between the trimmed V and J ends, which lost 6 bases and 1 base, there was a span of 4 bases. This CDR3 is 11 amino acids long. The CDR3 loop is CASTGQETQYF. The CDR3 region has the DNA TGTGCCAGCACCGGCCAAGAGACCCAGTACTTC.

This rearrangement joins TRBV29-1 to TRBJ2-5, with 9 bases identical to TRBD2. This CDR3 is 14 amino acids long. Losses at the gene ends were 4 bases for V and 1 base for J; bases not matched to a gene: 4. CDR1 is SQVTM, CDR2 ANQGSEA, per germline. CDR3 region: CSVASAGGQETQYF. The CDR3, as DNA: TGCAGCGTTGCCTCAGCGGGGGGCCAAGAGACCCAGTACTTC.

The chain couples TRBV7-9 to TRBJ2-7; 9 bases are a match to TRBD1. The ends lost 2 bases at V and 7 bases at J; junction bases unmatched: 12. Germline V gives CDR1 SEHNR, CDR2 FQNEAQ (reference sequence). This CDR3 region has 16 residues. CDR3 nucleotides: TGTGCCAGCAGCTTACCTACCGGGACAGGGCTTTTTGAGCAGTACTTC. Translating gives CASSLPTGTGLFEQYF.

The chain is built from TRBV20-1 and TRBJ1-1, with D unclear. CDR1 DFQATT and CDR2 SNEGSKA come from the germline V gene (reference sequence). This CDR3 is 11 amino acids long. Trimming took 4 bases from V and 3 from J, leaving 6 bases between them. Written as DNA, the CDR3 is TGCAGTGCTAAACTGGACACTGAAGCTTTCTTT. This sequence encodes CSAKLDTEAFF.

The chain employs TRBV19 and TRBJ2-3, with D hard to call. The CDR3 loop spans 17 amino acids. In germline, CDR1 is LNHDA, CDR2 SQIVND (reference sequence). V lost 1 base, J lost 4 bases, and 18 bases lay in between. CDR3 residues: CASSIVSPASVSDTQYF. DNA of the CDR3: TGTGCCAGTAGTATAGTGAGTCCGGCCAGCGTGTCAGATACGCAGTATTTT.

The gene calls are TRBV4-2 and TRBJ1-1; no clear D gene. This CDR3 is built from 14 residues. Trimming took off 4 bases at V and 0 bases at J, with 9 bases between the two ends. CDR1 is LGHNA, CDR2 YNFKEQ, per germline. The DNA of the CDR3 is TGTGCCAGCAGCCCGACCGGCATGAACACTGAAGCTTTCTTT. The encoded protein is CASSPTGMNTEAFF.

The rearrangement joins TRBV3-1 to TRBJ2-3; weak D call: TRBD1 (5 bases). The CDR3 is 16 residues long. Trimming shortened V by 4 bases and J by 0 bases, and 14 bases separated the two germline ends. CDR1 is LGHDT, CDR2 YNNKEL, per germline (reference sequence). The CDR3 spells CASSLQQAESTDTQYF. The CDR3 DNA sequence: TGTGCCAGCAGCCTACAACAGGCGGAGAGCACAGATACGCAGTATTTT.